This T cell receptor beta chain was retrieved from a study of Ad26.COV2.S vaccination and SARS-CoV-2 variants. About the research overall: The Ad26.COV2.S arm of the COV1001 trial was where the donor was placed. The authors gave Ad26.COV2.S intramuscularly, either once or twice 56 days apart.

Comments on this clone: As yet, its antigen is unknown.

Measured with immunoSEQ multiplex PCR; TCRdb has only the in-frame clones, and not every one. The sample lists roughly 680,000 clones; around 89% were seen once. The CDR3 runs 13 residues. Trimming took 0 bases from V and 1 from J, leaving 3 bases between them. The germline CDR1 and CDR2 sequences are LNHNV and YYDKDF (reference sequence). The treatment: roughly 20 received Ad26.COV2.S at low or high dose, single or two shots; five or six received placebo; per-sample allocation not given. Collection of samples fell on day 63 after the first vaccine or placebo injection. General study points: Placebo recipients showed lower spike-specific TCR breadth than vaccinees. Post-vaccination spike-specific CD8+ and CD4+ T cell responses reportedly had substantial breadth.

The gene calls are TRBV15 and TRBJ1-2, with D unresolved. The receptor was isolated from a person between 18 and 65 years old who received the Ad26.COV2.S COVID-19 vaccine or a placebo. The sequencing here drew on peripheral blood, taken in a trial of Ad26.COV2.S vaccine versus placebo. The CDR3 bases are TGTGCCACCAGCAGAGAAAGTAACTATGGCTACACCTTC. Translating it yields CATSRESNYGYTF.